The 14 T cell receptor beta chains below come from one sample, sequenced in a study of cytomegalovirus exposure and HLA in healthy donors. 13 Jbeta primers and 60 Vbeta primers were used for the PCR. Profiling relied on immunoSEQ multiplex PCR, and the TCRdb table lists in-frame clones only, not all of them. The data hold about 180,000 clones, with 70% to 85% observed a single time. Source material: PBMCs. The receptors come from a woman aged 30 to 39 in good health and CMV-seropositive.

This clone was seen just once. The CDR3 sequence: CASRLRPERGYGYTF. The CDR3 DNA follows: TGTGCCAGCAGATTGCGGCCCGAAAGGGGCTATGGCTACACCTTC. The V and J genes are TRBV7-8 and TRBJ1-2; TRBD1 might be the D (5 bases). The CDR3 is 15 amino acids. Trimming removed 6 bases at V and 4 bases at J, with 18 bases between. CDR1 and CDR2 (germline): SGHVS, FQNEAQ.

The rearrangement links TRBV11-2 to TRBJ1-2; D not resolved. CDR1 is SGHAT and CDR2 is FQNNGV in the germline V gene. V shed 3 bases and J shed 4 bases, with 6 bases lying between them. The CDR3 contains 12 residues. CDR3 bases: TGTGCCAGCAGCTTCCCGGGCTATGGCTACACCTTC. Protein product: CASSFPGYGYTF.

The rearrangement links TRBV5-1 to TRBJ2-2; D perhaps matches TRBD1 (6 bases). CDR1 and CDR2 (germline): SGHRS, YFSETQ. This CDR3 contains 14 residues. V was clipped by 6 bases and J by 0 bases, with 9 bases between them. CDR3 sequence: CASTWTANTGELFF. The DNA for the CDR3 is TGCGCCAGCACCTGGACAGCGAACACCGGGGAGCTGTTTTTT.

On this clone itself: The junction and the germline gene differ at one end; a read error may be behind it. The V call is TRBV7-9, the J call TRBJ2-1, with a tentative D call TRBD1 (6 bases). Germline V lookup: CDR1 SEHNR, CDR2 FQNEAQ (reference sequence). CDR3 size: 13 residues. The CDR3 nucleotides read TGTGCCAGCACCTTAGACAGGCCCAATGAGCAGTTCTTC. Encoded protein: CASTLDRPNEQFF.

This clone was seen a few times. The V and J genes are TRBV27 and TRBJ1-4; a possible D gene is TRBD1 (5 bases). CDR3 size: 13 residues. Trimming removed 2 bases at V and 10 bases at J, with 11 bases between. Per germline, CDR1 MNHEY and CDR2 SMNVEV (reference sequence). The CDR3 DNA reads TGTGCCAGCAGTTTAGCCAGGGATGGAAAACTGTTTTTT. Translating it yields CASSLARDGKLFF. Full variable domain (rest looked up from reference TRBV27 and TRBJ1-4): EAQVTQNPRYLITVTGKKLTVTCSQNMNHEYMSWYRQDPGLGLRQIYYSMNVEVTDKGDVPEGYKVSRKEKRNFPLILESPSPNQTSLYFCASSLARDGKLFFGSGTQLSVL.

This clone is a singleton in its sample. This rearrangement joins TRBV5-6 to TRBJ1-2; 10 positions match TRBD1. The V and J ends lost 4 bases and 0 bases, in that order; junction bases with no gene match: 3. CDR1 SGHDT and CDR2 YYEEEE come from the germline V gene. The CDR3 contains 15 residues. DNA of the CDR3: TGTGCCAGCAGCGACGGACAGGGGGCTAACTATGGCTACACCTTC. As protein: CASSDGQGANYGYTF. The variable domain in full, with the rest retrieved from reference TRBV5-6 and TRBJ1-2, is DAGVTQSPTHLIKTRGQQVTLRCSPKSGHDTVSWYQQALGQGPQFIFQYYEEEERQRGNFPDRFSGHQFPNYSSELNVNALLLGDSALYLCASSDGQGANYGYTFGSGTRLTVV.

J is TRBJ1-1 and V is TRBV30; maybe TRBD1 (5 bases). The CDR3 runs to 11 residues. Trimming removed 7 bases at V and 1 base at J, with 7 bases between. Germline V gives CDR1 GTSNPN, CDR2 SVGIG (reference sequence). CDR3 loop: CALQANTEAFF. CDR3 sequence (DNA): TGTGCCTTACAGGCGAACACTGAAGCTTTCTTT.

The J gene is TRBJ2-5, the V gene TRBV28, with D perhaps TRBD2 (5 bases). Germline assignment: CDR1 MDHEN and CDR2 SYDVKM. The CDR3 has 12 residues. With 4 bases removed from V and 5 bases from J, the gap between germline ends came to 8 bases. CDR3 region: CASSSPGETQYF. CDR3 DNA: TGTGCCAGCAGTTCCCCGGGGGAGACCCAGTACTTC.

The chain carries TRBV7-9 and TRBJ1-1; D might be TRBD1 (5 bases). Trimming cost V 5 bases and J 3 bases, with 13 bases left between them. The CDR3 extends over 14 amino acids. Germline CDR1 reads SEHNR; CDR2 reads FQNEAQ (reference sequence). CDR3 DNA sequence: TGTGCCAGCAGCCCCAACTGGGGGGACACTGAAGCTTTCTTT. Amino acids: CASSPNWGDTEAFF. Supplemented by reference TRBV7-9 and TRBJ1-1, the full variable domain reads DTGVSQNPRHKITKRGQNVTFRCDPISEHNRLYWYRQTLGQGPEFLTYFQNEAQLEKSRLLSDRFSAERPKGSFSTLEIQRTEQGDSAMYLCASSPNWGDTEAFFGQGTRLTVV.

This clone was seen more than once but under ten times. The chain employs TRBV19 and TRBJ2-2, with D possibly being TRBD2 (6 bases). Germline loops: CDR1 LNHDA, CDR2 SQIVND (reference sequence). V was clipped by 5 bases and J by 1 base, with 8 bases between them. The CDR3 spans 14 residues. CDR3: CASSVGRNTGELFF. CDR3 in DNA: TGTGCCAGTAGTGTCGGGAGGAACACCGGGGAGCTGTTTTTT. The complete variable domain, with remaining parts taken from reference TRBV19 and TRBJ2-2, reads DGGITQSPKYLFRKEGQNVTLSCEQNLNHDAMYWYRQDPGQGLRLIYYSQIVNDFQKGDIAEGYSVSREKKESFPLTVTSAQKNPTAFYLCASSVGRNTGELFFGEGSRLTVL.

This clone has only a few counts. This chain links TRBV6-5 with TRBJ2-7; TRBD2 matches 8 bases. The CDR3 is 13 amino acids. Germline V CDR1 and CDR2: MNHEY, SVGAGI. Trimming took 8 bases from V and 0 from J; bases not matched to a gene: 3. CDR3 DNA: TGTGCCAGCCGGCGGGAGGACTCCTACGAGCAGTACTTC. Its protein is CASRREDSYEQYF.

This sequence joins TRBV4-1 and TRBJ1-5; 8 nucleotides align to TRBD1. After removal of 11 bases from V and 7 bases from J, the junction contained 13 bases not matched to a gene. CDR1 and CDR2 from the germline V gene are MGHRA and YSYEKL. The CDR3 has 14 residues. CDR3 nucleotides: TGCGCCTCAGGACAGGGCGTTAATGGGCAGCCCCAGCATTTT. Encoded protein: CASGQGVNGQPQHF.

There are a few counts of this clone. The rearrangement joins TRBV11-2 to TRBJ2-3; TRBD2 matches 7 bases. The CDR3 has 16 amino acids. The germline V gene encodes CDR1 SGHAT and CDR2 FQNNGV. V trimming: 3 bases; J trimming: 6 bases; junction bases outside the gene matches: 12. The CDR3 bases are TGTGCCAGCAGCTTTTCCGCGGGAGCCGGGCTGGATACGCAGTATTTT. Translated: CASSFSAGAGLDTQYF.

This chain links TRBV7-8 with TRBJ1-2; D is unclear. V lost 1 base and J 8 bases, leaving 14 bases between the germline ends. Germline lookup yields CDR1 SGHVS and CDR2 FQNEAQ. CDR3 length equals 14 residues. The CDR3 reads CASSLGSREGGYTF. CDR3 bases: TGTGCCAGCAGCTTAGGATCTCGGGAGGGCGGCTACACCTTC.